This T cell receptor (beta chain) was recovered during a study of cytomegalovirus exposure and HLA in healthy donors. Whole-study results and caveats: An ancestry cluster, one associated with Asian ancestry, reportedly showed fewer N-insertions than the approximately 700-donor mean in a later analysis. For TCR beta chains, V- and J-gene trimming was later linked to a missense DCLRE1C variant.

A word on this clone: Its target is not known.

A multiplex PCR was run with 60 Vbeta primers and 13 Jbeta primers. Here immunoSEQ multiplex PCR was the method, and the copy in TCRdb shows in-frame clones only, minus some. The repertoire holds more than 75,000 clones, with 84% as singletons. The TCR comes from a woman aged 18-30 years in good health and CMV-seropositive. The sequenced sample consisted of PBMCs.

CDR3: CASSGGALGTEAFF. The DNA for the CDR3 is TGTGCCAGCAGCGGTGGGGCTCTGGGCACTGAAGCTTTCTTT. The rearrangement uses TRBV7-8 and TRBJ1-1; a possible D gene is TRBD1 (5 bases). CDR1 is SGHVS and CDR2 is FQNEAQ in the germline V gene. The CDR3 is 14 amino acids. V was clipped by 5 bases and J by 4 bases, with 14 bases between them.